Below, 22 T cell receptor beta chains from the same sample are listed, as sequenced in a study of Graves' ophthalmopathy and Graves' hyperthyroidism. From RNA, the CDR3 regions of TCR beta chains were amplified and sequenced. HTBI primers served in a first-round RT-PCR, which a second-round multiplex PCR followed. TCRdb reprocessed the multiplex PCR reads with MiXCR, giving one entry per CDR3 protein. The sample lists 45,000 to 60,000 distinct CDR3 sequences, less than 65% occurring once. Sequencing was performed on peripheral blood. Every receptor here comes from an adult woman with Graves' ophthalmopathy.

The chain has TRBV19 and TRBJ1-5, with no clear D. Per the germline V gene, CDR1 is LNHDA and CDR2 is SQIVND (reference sequence). The CDR3 spans 15 residues. Deletions cut 1 base from V and 1 base from J, with 8 bases between. As DNA, the CDR3 is TGTGCCAGTAGTATAGTGGGGAAAAGCAATCAGCCCCAGCATTTT. Its protein product is CASSIVGKSNQPQHF. Full variable domain (outside the CDR3, taken from reference TRBV19 and TRBJ1-5): DGGITQSPKYLFRKEGQNVTLSCEQNLNHDAMYWYRQDPGQGLRLIYYSQIVNDFQKGDIAEGYSVSREKKESFPLTVTSAQKNPTAFYLCASSIVGKSNQPQHFGDGTRLSIL.

The V gene is TRBV29-1, the J gene TRBJ1-2; the D gene is possibly TRBD1 (6 bases). The germline CDR1 and CDR2 sequences are SQVTM and ANQGSEA. The CDR3 consists of 12 residues. V was shortened by 7 bases and J by 2 bases, with 11 bases between the two germline ends. CDR3 nucleotide sequence: TGCAGCGGGCGGGACATCAACTATGGCTACACCTTC. Translation: CSGRDINYGYTF.

This clonotype was counted ten times or more. This rearrangement joins TRBV4-2 to TRBJ1-5, with 11 bases fitting TRBD1. The CDR3 consists of 15 residues. Germline lookup yields CDR1 LGHNA and CDR2 YNFKEQ. V lost 3 bases to trimming and J lost 7 bases; unmatched junction nucleotides: 5. The CDR3 loop is CASSQDRGQGQPQHF. CDR3 bases: TGTGCCAGCAGCCAGGACAGGGGGCAAGGGCAGCCCCAGCATTTT.

This clonotype was picked up many times. This may be a read error: a much more frequent sequence differs by one nucleotide. The chain is built from TRBV19 and TRBJ1-1; D remains unclear. This CDR3 has 14 residues. The germline V and J ends were trimmed by 4 bases and 5 bases, with 14 bases remaining between them. Germline V gene data show CDR1 as LNHDA and CDR2 as SQIVND (reference sequence). CDR3: CASSTSTGRTEAFF. CDR3 in DNA: TGTGCCAGTAGTACATCGACTGGGAGGACTGAAGCTTTCTTT.

This clonotype was picked up many times. V gene TRBV7-8 combines with J gene TRBJ2-6, with 7 bases that match TRBD2. The V gene end was trimmed by 5 bases and the J gene end by 0 bases; junction bases not matched to a gene: 1. The germline V gene encodes CDR1 SGHVS and CDR2 FQNEAQ. The CDR3 runs 15 residues. CDR3 sequence: CASSRGGSGANVLTF. DNA of the CDR3: TGTGCCAGCAGCCGCGGGGGCTCTGGGGCCAACGTCCTGACTTTC.

There are many counts of this clonotype. The chain recombines TRBV6-5 with TRBJ2-7; D gene unclear. The CDR3 runs 13 residues. Deletions cut 6 bases from V and 4 bases from J, with 13 bases between. Germline CDR1 and CDR2: MNHEY and SVGAGI. DNA of the CDR3: TGTGCCAGCAGCGTAGGGCATCTTTACGAGCAGTACTTC. It codes for CASSVGHLYEQYF.

This clonotype was seen at least ten times. The CDR3 spells CASSLALARNEQFF. The CDR3 nucleotides are TGCGCCAGCAGCTTGGCCCTAGCTCGGAATGAGCAGTTCTTC. The rearrangement uses TRBV5-1 and TRBJ2-1; perhaps TRBD2 as D (5 bases). This CDR3 is 14 amino acids long. The V gene lost 0 bases and the J gene lost 7 bases, with 11 bases spanning the gap. Germline assignment: CDR1 SGHRS and CDR2 YFSETQ.

The gene calls are TRBV20-1 and TRBJ1-4; D ambiguous. Germline V gives CDR1 DFQATT, CDR2 SNEGSKA (reference sequence). The CDR3 extends over 15 amino acids. Trimming shortened V by 1 base and J by 5 bases, and 14 bases separated the two germline ends. CDR3 DNA sequence: TGCAGTGCTAGAGGACTAGCGGAATACAATGAAAAACTGTTTTTT. Protein: CSARGLAEYNEKLFF.

Regarding this clonotype: Germline and junction disagree at one end, which may indicate a read error. The rearrangement joins TRBV14 to TRBJ2-1, with D perhaps TRBD2 (5 bases). CDR3 size: 15 residues. Germline values: CDR1 SGHDN, CDR2 FVKESK. For the CDR3, the DNA is TGTGCCAGCAGTGAACTGGCGGGCTCCTACAGTGAGCAGTTCTTC. Translation gives CASSELAGSYSEQFF.

The chain links TRBV10-3 to TRBJ2-2, with 10 bases fitting TRBD1. The V segment lost 7 bases and the J segment 3 bases; nucleotides outside the gene matches: 8. The CDR3 is 16 amino acids. CDR1 and CDR2 from the germline V gene are ENHRY and SYGVKD. The CDR3 bases are TGTGCCATCAACTTTTCCGGGACAGGGGACACCGGGGAGCTGTTTTTT. Protein sequence: CAINFSGTGDTGELFF.

This clonotype was observed many times. The rearrangement links TRBV6-1 to TRBJ2-1, with TRBD1 matching 11 bases. Trimming removed 7 bases from V and 4 bases from J; junction bases left unmatched: 3. The CDR3 loop spans 14 amino acids. The V gene's germline CDR1 is MNHNS and CDR2 SASEGT. The CDR3 spells CASTGQGAYNEQFF. In DNA form, the CDR3 reads TGTGCCAGCACCGGACAGGGGGCATACAATGAGCAGTTCTTC.

This clonotype was seen repeatedly, ten times or more. This may be a read error, as it is one base from a much larger clone. Without the conserved terminal phenylalanine or tryptophan, this CDR3 likely stems from a read error. This rearrangement joins TRBV20-1 to TRBJ2-5, with D possibly being TRBD2 (6 bases). The germline gives CDR1 DFQATT, CDR2 SNEGSKA (reference sequence). V was clipped by 3 bases and J by 4 bases, with 9 bases between them. CDR3 length equals 12 residues. The CDR3, as DNA: TGCAGTGCTAGCGGGAGTTCAGAGACCCAGTACTCC. It specifies CSASGSSETQYS.

With regard to this clonotype: Germline and junction disagree at one end, which may indicate a read error. The chain carries TRBV4-3 and TRBJ2-7; possibly TRBD2 for D (5 bases). The CDR3 sequence is 15 residues long. The germline CDR1 and CDR2 sequences are LGHNA and YSLEER. The chain's CDR3 is CAGSQEPQEAYEQYF. As DNA, the CDR3 is TGCGCCGGCAGCCAAGAACCTCAGGAGGCCTACGAGCAGTACTTC.

DNA of the CDR3: TGTGCCAGTAGGACAGGGGGGGGGAACACTGAAGCTTTCTTT. It translates to CASRTGGGNTEAFF. The rearrangement links TRBV19 to TRBJ1-1; 9 bases are a match to TRBD1. CDR1 is LNHDA and CDR2 is SQIVND in the germline V gene (reference sequence). J was trimmed by 1 base and V by 6 bases; bases with no gene match: 3. The CDR3 covers 14 residues.

The V gene is TRBV2, the J gene TRBJ1-1; TRBD1 matches at 9 bases. Losses at the gene ends were 7 bases for V and 1 base for J; bases not matched to a gene: 4. Germline loops: CDR1 SNHLY, CDR2 FYNNEI. The CDR3 totals 14 residues. The CDR3 DNA sequence: TGTGCCAGCACACCACAGGGGGCGAACACTGAAGCTTTCTTT. Its protein product is CASTPQGANTEAFF.

Points on this clonotype: A read error is possible here, since a much larger clone lies one base away. The chain links TRBV6-1 to TRBJ2-1; D is ambiguous. CDR3 size: 12 residues. Germline values: CDR1 MNHNS, CDR2 SASEGT. The chain's CDR3 is CAGSERYNEQFF. The CDR3 coding sequence is TGTGCCGGCAGTGAAAGGTACAATGAGCAGTTCTTC.

This clonotype was seen ten or more times. This chain connects TRBV12-3 or TRBV12-4 to TRBJ2-7; weak D call: TRBD2 (6 bases). Trimming pared 5 bases from V and 1 base from J, leaving 12 bases between. The CDR3 length is 14 residues. As DNA, the CDR3 is TGTGCCAGCAGTGGGATTGGAGGGTCCTACGAGCAGTACTTC. Its translation is CASSGIGGSYEQYF.

This clonotype occurred many times. V is TRBV10-3 and J is TRBJ2-4; no clear D. This CDR3 region has 13 residues. Deletions cut 0 bases from V and 6 bases from J, with 6 bases between. The V gene's germline CDR1 is ENHRY and CDR2 SYGVKD. The DNA for the CDR3 is TGTGCCATCAGTGAGTCGGGTTTAAACATTCAGTACTTC. Translating gives CAISESGLNIQYF.

Points on this clonotype: The conserved phenylalanine or tryptophan normally closing the CDR3 is absent here, so this likely arose from a read error. The chain is built from TRBV6-5 and TRBJ1-6; D possibly corresponds to TRBD1 (6 bases). The CDR3 runs to 14 residues. Germline CDR1 MNHEY, CDR2 SVGAGI. CDR3 in amino acids: CASSHSTGGDPLHL. As DNA, the CDR3 is TGTGCCAGCAGTCACTCGACAGGAGGTGATCCCCTCCACCTT.

The chain combines TRBV7-2 with TRBJ1-1; D may be TRBD1 (5 bases). There are 13 residues in the CDR3. The germline V and J ends were trimmed by 2 bases and 5 bases, with 9 bases remaining between them. CDR1 SGHTA and CDR2 FQGNSA come from the germline V gene. The CDR3 DNA sequence: TGTGCCAGCAGCTTATTTGGGGGAACTGAAGCTTTCTTT. It specifies CASSLFGGTEAFF.

As concerns this clonotype: One end of the junction fails to match germline, which may point to a read error. The chain is built from TRBV7-2 and TRBJ1-5, with no clear D. There are 15 residues in the CDR3. The V gene's germline CDR1 is SGHTA and CDR2 FQGNSA. The CDR3 loop is CASSSGEDFYQPEHF. CDR3 bases: TGTGCCAGCAGCTCCGGAGAGGACTTCTATCAGCCCGAGCATTTT.

The chain recombines TRBV20-1 with TRBJ2-1; 14 bases map to TRBD2. The CDR3 spans 14 residues. CDR1 is DFQATT and CDR2 is SNEGSKA in the germline V gene (reference sequence). The V gene end was trimmed by 6 bases and the J gene end by 12 bases; junction bases not matched to a gene: 10. The CDR3 nucleotides are TGCAGTGCCGGGACTAGCGGGAGTACAGATACGCAGTTCTTC. It translates to CSAGTSGSTDTQFF.